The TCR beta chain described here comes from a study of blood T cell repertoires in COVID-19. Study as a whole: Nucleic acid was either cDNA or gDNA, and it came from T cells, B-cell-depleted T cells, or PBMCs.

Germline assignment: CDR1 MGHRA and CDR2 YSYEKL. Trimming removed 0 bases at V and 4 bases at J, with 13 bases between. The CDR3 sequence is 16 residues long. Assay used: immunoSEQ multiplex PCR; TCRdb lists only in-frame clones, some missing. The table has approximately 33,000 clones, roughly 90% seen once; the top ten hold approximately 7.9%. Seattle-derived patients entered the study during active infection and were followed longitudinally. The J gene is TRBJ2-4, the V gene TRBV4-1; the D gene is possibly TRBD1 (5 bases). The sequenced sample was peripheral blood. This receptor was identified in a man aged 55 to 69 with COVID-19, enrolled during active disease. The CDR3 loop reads CASSQDLQGSKNIQYF. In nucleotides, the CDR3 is TGCGCCAGCAGCCAAGATCTCCAGGGCAGTAAAAACATTCAGTACTTC.